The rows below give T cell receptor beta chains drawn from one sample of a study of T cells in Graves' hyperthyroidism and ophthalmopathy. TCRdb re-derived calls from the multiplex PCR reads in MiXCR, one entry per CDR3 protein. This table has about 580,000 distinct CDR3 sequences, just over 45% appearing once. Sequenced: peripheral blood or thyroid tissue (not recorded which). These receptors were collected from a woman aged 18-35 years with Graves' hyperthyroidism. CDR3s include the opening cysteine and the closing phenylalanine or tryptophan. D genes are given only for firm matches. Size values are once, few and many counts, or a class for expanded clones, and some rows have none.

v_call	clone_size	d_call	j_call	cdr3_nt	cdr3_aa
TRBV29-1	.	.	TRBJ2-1	TGCAGCGTCCCCGGGTTCAATGAGCAGTTCTTC	CSVPGFNEQFF
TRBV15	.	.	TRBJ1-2	TGTGCCGCCAGCAGCCAAGGGACGGGGGGCTATGGCTACACCTTC	CAASSQGTGGYGYTF
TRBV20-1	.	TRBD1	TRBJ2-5	TGCAGTGCGACAGGGGGGAACCAAGAGACCCAGTACTTC	CSATGGNQETQYF
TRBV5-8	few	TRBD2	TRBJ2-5	TGTGCCAGCAGCTCGGAGGGGACTAGCGGGAGTTTTCGAGAGACCCAGTACTTC	CASSSEGTSGSFRETQYF
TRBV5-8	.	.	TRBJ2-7	TGTGCCAGCAGCTCTGACGGTGGGAGGCCCTACGAGCAGTACTTC	CASSSDGGRPYEQYF
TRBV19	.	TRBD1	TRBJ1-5	TGTGCCAGTCTTCCTGGGACAGGGGCCGGTAGCAATCAGCCCCAGCATTTT	CASLPGTGAGSNQPQHF
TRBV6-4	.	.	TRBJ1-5	TGTGCCAGCAGTGAGGGTGAAGGCAATCAGCCCCAGCATTTT	CASSEGEGNQPQHF
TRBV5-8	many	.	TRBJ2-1	TGTGCCAGCAGCCGTAGCGGAAGCTCCTACAATGAGCAGTTCTTC	CASSRSGSSYNEQFF
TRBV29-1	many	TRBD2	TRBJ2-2	TGCAGCGTCCGGGAGGCTGGCGGGGAGCTGTTTTTT	CSVREAGGELFF
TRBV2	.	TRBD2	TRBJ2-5	TGTGCCAGCAGTGGGGGGACTAGCGGGAGCGAGACCCAGTACTTC	CASSGGTSGSETQYF
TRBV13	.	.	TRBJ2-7	TGTGCCAGTACCTTTGGCGGCCTAGAGCAGTACTTC	CASTFGGLEQYF
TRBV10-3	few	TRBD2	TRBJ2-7	TGTGCCATCAGTGACTCTAGCGGGAACTACGAGCAGTACTTC	CAISDSSGNYEQYF
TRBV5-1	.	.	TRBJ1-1	TGCGCCAGCAGCTTCACAGGGTACACTGAAGCTTTCTTT	CASSFTGYTEAFF
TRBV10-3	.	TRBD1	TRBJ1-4	TGTGCCATCAGTGGGATACTACAGGGGGGACAGCTTAATGAAAAACTGTTTTTT	CAISGILQGGQLNEKLFF
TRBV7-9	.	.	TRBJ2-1	TGTGCCAGCAGCCAAGATGATATGGGGCTAGCGTCCTACAATGAGCAGTTCTTC	CASSQDDMGLASYNEQFF
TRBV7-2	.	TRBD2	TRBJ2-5	TGTGCCAGCAGCTTAATGACGGCGGGAGTTTACAATGAGACCCAGTACTTC	CASSLMTAGVYNETQYF
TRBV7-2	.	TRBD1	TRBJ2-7	TGCGCCAGCAGCCAAAGGGCCAACACCGGGACAGGGTTCCACGAGCAGTACTTC	CASSQRANTGTGFHEQYF
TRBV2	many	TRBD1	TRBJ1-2	TGTGCCAGCAGACGGACAGGGGGAGGTGGCTACACCTTC	CASRRTGGGGYTF
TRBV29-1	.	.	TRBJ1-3	TGCAGCTCAACAGGGCCTGGAAACACCATATATTTT	CSSTGPGNTIYF
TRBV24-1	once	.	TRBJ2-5	TGTGCCACCAGTGATTTTGGAGGGGTCGGAGAGACCCAGTACTTC	CATSDFGGVGETQYF
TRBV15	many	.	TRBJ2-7	TGTGCCACCAGCAGAGCATTTGGAGGGAAAGGATACGAGCAGTACTTC	CATSRAFGGKGYEQYF
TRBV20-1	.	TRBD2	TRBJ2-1	TGCAGCATACTACTAGCGTCAACGGATGAGCAGTTCTTC	CSILLASTDEQFF
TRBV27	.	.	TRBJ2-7	TGTGCCAGCAGCAGATCTGGAGGCGAGCAGTACTTC	CASSRSGGEQYF
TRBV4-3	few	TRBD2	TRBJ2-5	TGCGCCAGCAGCCAGGGTCACAGTGGGGGGGAGGGGACCCAGTACTTC	CASSQGHSGGEGTQYF
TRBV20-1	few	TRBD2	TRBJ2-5	TGCAGTGCTAGAGATCGGACTAGCGGGAGTATTGAGACCCAGTACTTC	CSARDRTSGSIETQYF
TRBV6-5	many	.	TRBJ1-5	TGTGCCAGCAGTCCTACAGGGCTCAATCAGCCCCAGCATTTT	CASSPTGLNQPQHF
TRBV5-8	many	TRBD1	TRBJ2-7	TGTGCCAGCAGCCCCATGGGCAGGGGGAAGGAGCAGTACTTC	CASSPMGRGKEQYF
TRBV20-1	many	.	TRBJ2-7	TGCAGTGCTAGATCCGCCCGGGACTCCTACGAGCAGTACTTC	CSARSARDSYEQYF
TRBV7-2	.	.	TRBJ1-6	TGTGCCAGCAGCCTGCGACTAGCGGGAGGGGATAATTCACCCCTCCACTTT	CASSLRLAGGDNSPLHF
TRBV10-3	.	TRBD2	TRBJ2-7	TGTGCCATCAGTGGTGGTCTAGCGGGAGTGTTCTCCTACGAGCAGTACTTC	CAISGGLAGVFSYEQYF
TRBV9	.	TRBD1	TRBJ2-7	TGTGCCAGCAGCGTGAGACAGGGCCCCAATGAGCAGTACTTC	CASSVRQGPNEQYF
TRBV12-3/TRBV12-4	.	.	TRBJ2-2	TGTGCCAGCAGCGTAGATGGGCAGTACACCGGGGAGCTGTTTTTT	CASSVDGQYTGELFF
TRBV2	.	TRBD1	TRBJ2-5	TGTGCCAGCAGCCCCGGGACAGGGGACTTC	CASSPGTGDF
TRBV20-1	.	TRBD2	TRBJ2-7	TGCAGTGCTAGGGATACAACTAGCGGGAGGGGGGAGCAGTACTTC	CSARDTTSGRGEQYF
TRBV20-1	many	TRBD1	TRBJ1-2	TGCAGTGCTAGACCGGCCGACAGGGGCTCCTACTATGGCTACACCTTC	CSARPADRGSYYGYTF
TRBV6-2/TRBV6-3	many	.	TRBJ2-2	TGTGCCAGCATTACTCAGGGTTATACCGGGGAGCTGTTTTTT	CASITQGYTGELFF
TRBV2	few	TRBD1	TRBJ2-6	TGTGCCAGCAGTGTCGACAGGGGAGGGGCCAACGTCCTGACTTTC	CASSVDRGGANVLTF
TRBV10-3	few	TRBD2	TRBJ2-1	TGTGCCATCAGTGGGACTAGGGGCGATGAGCAGTTCTTC	CAISGTRGDEQFF
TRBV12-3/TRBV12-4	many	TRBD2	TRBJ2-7	TGTGCCAGCAGTTCCTGGGCTCAAACTAGCGGGAGTCCACGCGAGCAGTACTTC	CASSSWAQTSGSPREQYF
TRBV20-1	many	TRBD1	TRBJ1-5	TGCAGTGCGTCGACTGTACAGGGGCAAGATCAGCCCCAGCATTTT	CSASTVQGQDQPQHF
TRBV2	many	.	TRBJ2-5	TGTGCCAGCGCCGGTCTAGTAGGCGAGACCCAGTACTTC	CASAGLVGETQYF
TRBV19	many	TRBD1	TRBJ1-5	TGTGCCAGTAGTATCTGGCAGGGGGAGAGGCAGCCCCAGCATTTT	CASSIWQGERQPQHF
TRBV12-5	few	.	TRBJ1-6	TGTGCTAGTGGTTTGGCCGACGGTCTGGGGTTAGGGTTTTATAGGAATTCACCCCTCCACTTT	CASGLADGLGLGFYRNSPLHF
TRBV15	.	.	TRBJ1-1	TGTGCCACCAGCAGAGATAACAGGGCAACTAATGAAGCTTTCTTT	CATSRDNRATNEAFF
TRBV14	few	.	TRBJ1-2	TGTGCCAGCAGCCCTAAAAAAGTTACATACCAGGGAAAACGCTATGGCTACACCTTC	CASSPKKVTYQGKRYGYTF
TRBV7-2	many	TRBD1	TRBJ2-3	TGTGCCAGTGGACAGGGCACAGATACGCAGTATTTT	CASGQGTDTQYF
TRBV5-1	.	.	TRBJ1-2	TGCACCAGCAGCTTTTACGCAGGAGAAGGGGATGGCTACACCTTC	CTSSFYAGEGDGYTF
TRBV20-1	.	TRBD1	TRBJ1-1	TGCAGTGCTAGTGACGGGACAGGGAACACTGAAGCTTTCTTT	CSASDGTGNTEAFF
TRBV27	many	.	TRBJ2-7	TGTGCCAGCAGCCGGCTCCTACCAGGCTACGAGCAGTACTTC	CASSRLLPGYEQYF
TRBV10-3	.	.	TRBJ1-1	TGTGCCATCAGCAGCTACGGGTACACTGAAGCTTTCTTT	CAISSYGYTEAFF
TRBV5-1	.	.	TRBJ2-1	TGCGCCAGCAGACAGACCGTTCCTTCCTACAATGAGCAGTTCTTC	CASRQTVPSYNEQFF
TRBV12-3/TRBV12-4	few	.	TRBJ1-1	TGTGCCAGCAGTTTAGCGGGGGGCGGGGACACTGAAGCTTTCTTT	CASSLAGGGDTEAFF
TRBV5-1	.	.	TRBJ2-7	TGCGCCAGCCGCACCCTTTTAGCGGAAAGGATGGGGGACGAGCAGTACTTC	CASRTLLAERMGDEQYF